This TCR beta chain was retrieved from a study of beta chain features in type 1 diabetes. Of the isolated RNA, all was reverse transcribed, and so the sequenced material was expressed TCRB transcripts. About 3.4 million reads per sample on average were obtained from naive, central memory and regulatory T cell samples. Only in-frame clones appear in the TCRdb table, and some are missing; sequencing was by immunoSEQ multiplex PCR. The sample consists of some 410,000 clones, around 13% of them appearing once. This clone has more than one count but fewer than ten. The CDR3 consists of 13 residues. Germline V gives CDR1 SGDLS, CDR2 YYNGEE. Unmatched junction bases numbered 3, after V lost 0 bases and J lost 8 bases.

This receptor was obtained from a young man in good health. Sample: naive CD4+ T cells from blood. This rearrangement joins TRBV9 to TRBJ1-2; 8 positions agree with TRBD1. CDR3 DNA: TGTGCCAGCAGCGTAGGCCAGGGGGCAGGCTACACCTTC. It codes for CASSVGQGAGYTF.